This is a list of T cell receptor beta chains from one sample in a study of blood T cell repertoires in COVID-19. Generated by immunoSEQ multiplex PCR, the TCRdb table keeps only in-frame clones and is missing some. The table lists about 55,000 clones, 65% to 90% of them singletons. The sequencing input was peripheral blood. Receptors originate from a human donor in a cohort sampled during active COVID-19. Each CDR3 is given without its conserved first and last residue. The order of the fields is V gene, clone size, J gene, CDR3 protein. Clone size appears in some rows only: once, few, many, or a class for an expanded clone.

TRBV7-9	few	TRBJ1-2	ASSTQGGTRYT
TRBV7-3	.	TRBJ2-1	ASSLQRGSYNEQF
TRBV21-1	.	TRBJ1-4	ASSKSLDRLGKQYEKLF
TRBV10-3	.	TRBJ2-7	AISEGQRYEQY
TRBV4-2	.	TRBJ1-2	ASSQDLAGSLYGYT
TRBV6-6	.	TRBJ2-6	ASSRTGTISGANVLT
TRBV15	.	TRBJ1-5	ATSRLPWETTSNQPQH
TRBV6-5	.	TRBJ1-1	ASSYRRQGLSAF
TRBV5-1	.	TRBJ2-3	ASSLAGLAGGEDTQY
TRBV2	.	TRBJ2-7	ASTRGTPGGPSFYEQY
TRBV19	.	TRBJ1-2	ASSTPTGNGYT
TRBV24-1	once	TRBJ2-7	ATSDQGHTYEQY
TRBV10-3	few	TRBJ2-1	AISEGTGMDEQF
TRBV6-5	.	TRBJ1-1	ASSMTGGRAEAF
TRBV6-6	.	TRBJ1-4	ASSYSRLNEKLF
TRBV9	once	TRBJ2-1	ASSVLILPGQEDEQF
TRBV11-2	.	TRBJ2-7	ASSQDRGLFYEQY
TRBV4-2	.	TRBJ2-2	ASSQENARTSGRGRWTGELF
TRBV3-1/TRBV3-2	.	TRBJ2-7	ASSTQPGLAGVGEQY
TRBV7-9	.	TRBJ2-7	ASKFGSAYEQY
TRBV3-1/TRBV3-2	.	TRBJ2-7	ASSPSGTGYEQY
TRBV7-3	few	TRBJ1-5	ASSLTAQLSNQPQH
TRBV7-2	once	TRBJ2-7	ASRSYRGTSGRQFYEQY